Shown below are 26 T cell receptor beta chains from a single sample sequenced in a study of CD8 T cells in Susac syndrome. After extraction with the RNeasy kit, about 0.5 to 1 ug of the RNA was reverse transcribed using random hexamers. TCRdb recomputed calls from the immunoSEQ multiplex PCR reads with MiXCR, one row per CDR3 protein. Of 200,000 to 250,000 distinct CDR3 sequences listed, roughly 96% were seen once; the top ten hold 0.095%. Sequencing input: CD4+ T cells from PBMCs. The receptors originated from a human donor with multiple sclerosis.

V and J are TRBV5-1 and TRBJ2-1; D call uncertain. This CDR3 is built from 15 residues. Trimming shortened V by 0 bases and J by 2 bases, and 9 bases separated the two germline ends. Germline V gene lookup returns CDR1 SGHRS and CDR2 YFSETQ. The CDR3 DNA reads as TGCGCCAGCAGCTTGGTCGGCATTACCTACAATGAGCAGTTCTTC. It codes for CASSLVGITYNEQFF.

The chain links TRBV20-1 to TRBJ2-3, with no clear D. V lost 1 base and J lost 2, with 13 bases in between. The CDR3 has 15 residues. CDR1 and CDR2 from the germline V gene are DFQATT and SNEGSKA (reference sequence). CDR3 region: CSARVELTVTDTQYF. The CDR3 bases are TGCAGTGCTAGAGTCGAGTTAACCGTCACAGATACGCAGTATTTT.

The gene calls are TRBV15 and TRBJ2-7; 7 positions agree with TRBD1. Germline lookup yields CDR1 LNHNV and CDR2 YYDKDF (reference sequence). After removal of 0 bases from V and 0 bases from J, the junction contained 5 bases not matched to a gene. This CDR3 spans 16 amino acids. For the CDR3, the DNA is TGTGCCACCAGCAGAGAGAAGGGACAGCGCTCCTACGAGCAGTACTTC. Protein: CATSREKGQRSYEQYF.

V gene TRBV29-1 combines with J gene TRBJ2-4, with D uncertain. Germline CDR1 SQVTM, CDR2 ANQGSEA. CDR3 length: 14 amino acids. The ends were cut back, 3 bases at V and 5 bases at J, with 14 bases in the middle. The CDR3 is CSVEDRGFQNIQYF. For the CDR3, the DNA is TGCAGCGTTGAGGATCGAGGTTTTCAAAACATTCAGTACTTC.

The chain links TRBV5-1 to TRBJ2-1; tentative D call: TRBD1 (7 bases). Trimming removed 4 bases from V and 6 bases from J, with 14 bases in between. The CDR3 extends over 14 amino acids. Per germline, CDR1 SGHRS and CDR2 YFSETQ. CDR3 residues: CASSPRGDLNEQFF. The CDR3 DNA is TGCGCCAGCAGCCCCAGGGGGGATCTCAATGAGCAGTTCTTC.

The chain employs TRBV3-1 and TRBJ2-3, with D uncertain. The CDR3 is 12 amino acids. The V gene's germline CDR1 is LGHDT and CDR2 YNNKEL (reference sequence). V was pared by 1 base and J by 5 bases, with 4 bases between. The CDR3 spells CASSQGVDTQYF. In nucleotides, the CDR3 is TGTGCCAGCAGCCAAGGGGTAGATACGCAGTATTTT.

V is TRBV5-1 and J is TRBJ1-1; no clear D gene. This CDR3 is built from 15 residues. Per the germline V gene, CDR1 is SGHRS and CDR2 is YFSETQ. Deletions cut 1 base from V and 4 bases from J, with 14 bases between. CDR3 sequence: CASSLMNSDGTEAFF. The DNA for the CDR3 is TGCGCCAGCAGCTTGATGAACTCCGACGGCACTGAAGCTTTCTTT.

The chain uses TRBV2 and TRBJ1-5; unclear D gene. The V gene lost 8 bases and the J gene lost 0 bases, with 8 bases spanning the gap. CDR1 is SNHLY, CDR2 FYNNEI, per germline. The CDR3 consists of 13 residues. DNA of the CDR3: TGTGCCAGCGGGCAGATTAGCAATCAGCCCCAGCATTTT. It specifies CASGQISNQPQHF.

The V and J genes are TRBV30 and TRBJ2-1; 8 bases fit TRBD2. The CDR3 consists of 14 residues. Germline V gene data show CDR1 as GTSNPN and CDR2 as SVGIG (reference sequence). Trimming cost V 2 bases and J 8 bases; bases outside gene matches: 8. CDR3 bases: TGTGCCTGGAGTCCGGCGGGAGGATTCGATGAGCAGTTCTTC. Protein sequence: CAWSPAGGFDEQFF.

The chain employs TRBV29-1 and TRBJ2-5, with 9 bases lining up with TRBD2. V shed 5 bases and J 4 bases; nucleotides not matched to a gene: 2. Germline CDR1 is SQVTM and CDR2 is ANQGSEA. This CDR3 comprises 12 residues. Written as DNA, the CDR3 is TGCAGCGTTCTTAGCGGGAGAGAGACCCAGTACTTC. This codes for CSVLSGRETQYF.

The chain is built from TRBV7-9 and TRBJ2-5; a weak D match, TRBD2 (6 bases). With 2 bases removed from V and 4 bases from J, the gap between germline ends came to 11 bases. The germline V gene has CDR1 SEHNR and CDR2 FQNEAQ (reference sequence). This CDR3 spans 14 amino acids. CDR3 residues: CASSLRPSAETQYF. The CDR3 bases are TGTGCCAGCAGCTTAAGGCCTAGCGCAGAGACCCAGTACTTC.

The rearrangement links TRBV15 to TRBJ1-5, with TRBD1 matching over 8 bases. This CDR3 has 15 residues. With V trimmed by 1 base and J by 2 bases, 1 base remained unmatched. Germline V gene data show CDR1 as LNHNV and CDR2 as YYDKDF (reference sequence). CDR3 nucleotides: TGTGCCACCAGCAGAGTACAGGGGGGCAATCAGCCCCAGCATTTT. Translated, it gives CATSRVQGGNQPQHF.

The chain carries TRBV29-1 and TRBJ2-1; D is perhaps TRBD2 (5 bases). Germline V gene data show CDR1 as SQVTM and CDR2 as ANQGSEA. The ends were cut back, 8 bases at V and 13 bases at J, with 18 bases in the middle. The CDR3 spans 11 residues. This CDR3 reads CSSFLERRQFF. The CDR3 nucleotides read TGCAGCTCATTCTTGGAGCGGCGCCAGTTCTTC.

The chain carries TRBV24-1 and TRBJ1-1; weak D call: TRBD1 (6 bases). Trimming shortened V by 3 bases and J by 10 bases, and 14 bases separated the two germline ends. The V gene's germline CDR1 is KGHDR and CDR2 SFDVKD. The CDR3 consists of 13 residues. DNA for the CDR3: TGTGCCACCAGTGATGGGGAGACAGGCGTAGCTTTCTTT. Translated: CATSDGETGVAFF.

The rearrangement links TRBV20-1 to TRBJ1-1; TRBD1 matches 8 bases. With V trimmed by 8 bases and J by 1 base, 6 bases remained unmatched. Looked up from germline, CDR1 is DFQATT and CDR2 is SNEGSKA (reference sequence). The CDR3 contains 13 residues. The CDR3 nucleotides read TGCAGTTCGCCGGGACAGGCGAACACTGAAGCTTTCTTT. It specifies CSSPGQANTEAFF.

The gene calls are TRBV20-1 and TRBJ2-5, with TRBD2 matching 7 bases. V dropped 4 bases and J dropped 1; count of bases not matched to a gene: 0. The CDR3 covers 12 residues. In germline, CDR1 is DFQATT, CDR2 SNEGSKA (reference sequence). The CDR3 protein is CSATGGQETQYF. CDR3 DNA: TGCAGTGCTACGGGGGGCCAAGAGACCCAGTACTTC.

The sample holds one count of this clonotype. The J gene is TRBJ2-1, the V gene TRBV29-1; TRBD2 aligns across 12 bases. J was trimmed by 9 bases and V by 7 bases; bases with no gene match: 7. The length of the CDR3 is 13 residues. CDR1 is SQVTM and CDR2 is ANQGSEA in the germline V gene. For the CDR3, the DNA is TGCAGCGCCCTAGCGGGAGGGCCTTTTGAGCAGTTCTTC. Residues: CSALAGGPFEQFF.

In DNA form, the CDR3 reads TGTGCCACCCGACTGGGGACGAACACTGAAGCTTTCTTT. Translating gives CATRLGTNTEAFF. The rearrangement uses TRBV2 and TRBJ1-1; D possibly corresponds to TRBD1 (5 bases). Deletions cut 10 bases from V and 1 base from J, with 13 bases between. There are 13 residues in the CDR3. The germline CDR1 and CDR2 sequences are SNHLY and FYNNEI.

The chain carries TRBV6-5 and TRBJ2-1; D ambiguous. This CDR3 spans 15 amino acids. Trimming cost V 3 bases and J 0 bases, with 9 bases left between them. CDR1 and CDR2 (germline): MNHEY, SVGAGI. The CDR3 DNA follows: TGTGCCAGCAGTTATATCCCAGACTCCTACAATGAGCAGTTCTTC. Amino acids: CASSYIPDSYNEQFF.

The chain carries TRBV19 and TRBJ1-1; D remains unclear. Trimming took 1 base from V and 5 from J, leaving 14 bases between them. CDR3 length equals 15 residues. Germline V gene lookup returns CDR1 LNHDA and CDR2 SQIVND (reference sequence). The CDR3 sequence: CASSIGRGVRTEAFF. The DNA of the CDR3 is TGTGCCAGTAGTATAGGCCGGGGTGTTAGGACTGAAGCTTTCTTT.

The chain carries TRBV3-1 and TRBJ2-3; D is unclear. This CDR3 comprises 12 residues. V lost 6 bases, J lost 5 bases, and 9 bases lay in between. Germline CDR1 is LGHDT and CDR2 is YNNKEL (reference sequence). The CDR3 protein is CASSSKGDTQYF. CDR3 DNA: TGTGCCAGCAGTTCGAAGGGAGATACGCAGTATTTT.

The chain uses TRBV5-1 and TRBJ2-7; D call uncertain. From germline, CDR1 is SGHRS and CDR2 YFSETQ. The CDR3 has 15 residues. The V end was cut by 1 base, the J end by 3 bases, with 14 bases between. CDR3 nucleotide sequence: TGCGCCAGCAGCTTGCTGGGGTTAGATCTCTACGAGCAGTACTTC. Encoded protein: CASSLLGLDLYEQYF.

In its sample, this clonotype was seen once. The rearrangement links TRBV6-2 or TRBV6-3 to TRBJ2-1; a weak D match, TRBD2 (5 bases). Germline V lookup: CDR1 MNHEY, CDR2 SVGEGT. This CDR3 has 15 amino acids. The V and J ends lost 10 bases and 0 bases respectively, with 16 bases between them. In nucleotides, the CDR3 is TGTGCCACCCTCCACGAAGGGAGCTCCTACAATGAGCAGTTCTTC. Encoded protein: CATLHEGSSYNEQFF.

V is TRBV7-9 and J is TRBJ1-2, with D hard to call. This CDR3 spans 12 amino acids. Trimming took 5 bases from V and 8 from J, leaving 12 bases between them. Germline V gives CDR1 SEHNR, CDR2 FQNEAQ (reference sequence). This CDR3 reads CASSPRVEGYTF. The CDR3 DNA sequence: TGTGCCAGCAGCCCGCGGGTAGAGGGCTACACCTTC.

The chain recombines TRBV3-1 with TRBJ2-7; D may match TRBD1 or TRBD2 (5 bases each). Germline V gene sequence: CDR1 LGHDT, CDR2 YNNKEL (reference sequence). V was shortened by 6 bases and J by 7 bases, with 19 bases between the two germline ends. CDR3 length equals 14 residues. The CDR3 loop is CASSQLQASGEQYF. CDR3 in DNA: TGTGCCAGCAGTCAACTACAGGCTTCGGGGGAGCAGTACTTC.

This rearrangement joins TRBV6-5 to TRBJ2-6, with D unclear. V shed 9 bases and J shed 0 bases, with 12 bases lying between them. The germline gives CDR1 MNHEY, CDR2 SVGAGI. The CDR3 contains 15 residues. CDR3 region: CASHNRPSGANVLTF. The CDR3 DNA sequence: TGTGCCAGTCATAACAGACCCTCTGGGGCCAACGTCCTGACTTTC.